This is a list of T cell receptor beta chains from one sample in a study of STAT3 mutations in large granular lymphocyte leukemia. Here immunoSEQ multiplex PCR was the method, and the copy in TCRdb shows in-frame clones only, minus some. The data hold 35,000 to 40,000 clones, with nearly 90% observed a single time. Specimen: PBMCs. Every receptor here comes from a human donor with T large granular lymphocyte leukemia. Some clones in this sample may be carry-over from other donors' samples. CDR3s include the opening cysteine and the closing phenylalanine or tryptophan. D genes are given only for firm matches. Size values are once, few and many counts, or a class for expanded clones, and some rows have none.

j_gene | d_gene | v_gene | abundance | CDR3aa | CDR3nt
TRBJ2-4 | TRBD1 | TRBV19 | NA | CASTTDRGAKNIQYF | TGTGCCAGTACCACTGACAGGGGAGCCAAAAACATTCAGTACTTC
TRBJ2-1 | NA | TRBV7-9 | NA | CASRGLLRQFF | TGTGCCAGCAGGGGACTGTTGAGGCAGTTCTTC
TRBJ2-2 | TRBD1 | TRBV4-3 | NA | CASSQDRADTGELFF | TGCGCCAGCAGCCAGGACAGGGCGGACACCGGGGAGCTGTTTTTT
TRBJ2-3 | NA | TRBV12-5 | NA | CASGLWGTTDTQYF | TGTGCTAGTGGTTTGTGGGGGACCACAGATACGCAGTATTTT
TRBJ1-6 | TRBD1 | TRBV30 | NA | CAFLGGGNSPLHF | TGTGCCTTCCTAGGGGGCGGGAATTCACCCCTCCACTTT
TRBJ1-1 | NA | TRBV13 | NA | CASSLVPGYVNTEAFF | TGTGCCAGCAGCTTAGTTCCAGGGTACGTGAACACTGAAGCTTTCTTT
TRBJ2-3 | NA | TRBV29-1 | NA | CSVVRGASDTQYF | TGCAGCGTTGTTCGGGGGGCTTCAGATACGCAGTATTTT
TRBJ2-7 | NA | TRBV14 | once | CASSHRALYEQYF | TGTGCCAGCAGCCATAGGGCGTTGTACGAGCAGTACTTC
TRBJ2-1 | NA | TRBV7-2 | NA | CASSLDHNEQFF | TGTGCCAGCAGCTTAGACCACAATGAGCAGTTCTTC
TRBJ2-3 | TRBD2 | TRBV10-2 | NA | CASYEGTSSDTQYF | TGCGCCAGCTACGAAGGGACTAGCTCAGATACGCAGTATTTT
TRBJ1-1 | NA | TRBV23-1 | NA | CASSLISTNTEAFF | TGCGCCAGCAGCCTTATCAGCACGAACACTGAAGCTTTCTTT
TRBJ1-4 | NA | TRBV30 | NA | CAWSVPDNEKLFF | TGTGCCTGGAGTGTCCCTGATAATGAAAAACTGTTTTTT
TRBJ1-5 | NA | TRBV7-2 | few | CASSSGGQPQHF | TGTGCCAGCAGCTCCGGGGGTCAGCCCCAGCATTTT
TRBJ1-1 | NA | TRBV28 | NA | CASAPGAMNTEAFF | TGTGCCAGCGCCCCCGGAGCTATGAACACTGAAGCTTTCTTT
TRBJ2-1 | TRBD1 | TRBV5-1 | few | CASNRDRVDEQFF | TGCGCCAGCAACAGGGACAGGGTGGATGAGCAGTTCTTC
TRBJ2-1 | TRBD2 | TRBV18 | NA | CASSPGASGGGLNEQFF | TGTGCCAGCTCACCGGGGGCCAGCGGGGGCGGTTTGAATGAGCAGTTCTTC
TRBJ1-1 | NA | TRBV5-4 | NA | CASRGDMVGTEAFF | TGTGCCAGCAGAGGGGACATGGTCGGCACTGAAGCTTTCTTT
TRBJ1-6 | NA | TRBV7-8 | once | CASSLGQIGSPLHF | TGTGCCAGCAGCTTAGGACAAATAGGTTCACCCCTCCACTTT
TRBJ1-6 | NA | TRBV18 | NA | CASSPDRINSPLHF | TGTGCCAGCTCGCCAGACAGGATTAATTCACCCCTCCACTTT
TRBJ2-2 | NA | TRBV6-1 | NA | CASSEQPSTGELFF | TGTGCCAGCAGTGAGCAGCCATCAACCGGGGAGCTGTTTTTT
TRBJ1-1 | NA | TRBV5-1 | NA | CASSLKRTPDSEAFF | TGCGCCAGCAGCTTGAAGAGGACACCGGATTCTGAAGCTTTCTTT
TRBJ1-6 | NA | TRBV27 | NA | CASSSPSRAPDSPLHF | TGTGCCAGCAGTTCCCCGTCGCGGGCCCCCGATTCACCCCTCCACTTT
TRBJ1-2 | NA | TRBV28 | NA | CASSFTGTPLNYGYTF | TGTGCCAGCAGTTTTACCGGGACACCCTTGAACTATGGCTACACCTTC
TRBJ2-5 | NA | TRBV7-2 | NA | CASSPAGTLQETQYF | TGTGCCAGCAGCCCCGCCGGGACGCTACAAGAGACCCAGTACTTC
TRBJ1-2 | NA | TRBV5-5 | NA | CASSLGGYGYTF | TGTGCCAGCAGCTTGGGGGGGTATGGCTACACCTTC
TRBJ1-1 | NA | TRBV30 | few | CASSPYTEAFF | TGTGCCTCTTCCCCCTACACTGAAGCTTTCTTT
TRBJ1-3 | NA | TRBV4-1 | NA | CASSPHSVQGTGNTIYF | TGCGCCAGCAGCCCCCATTCTGTGCAGGGGACGGGAAACACCATATATTTT
TRBJ1-1 | NA | TRBV19 | NA | CASSILRGTTEAFF | TGTGCCAGTAGTATTTTACGGGGAACCACTGAAGCTTTCTTT
TRBJ2-4 | NA | TRBV19 | NA | CASRDGLAKNIQYF | TGTGCCAGTAGGGACGGATTAGCCAAAAACATTCAGTACTTC
TRBJ2-1 | TRBD2 | TRBV9 | NA | CASSALAGGRNEQFF | TGTGCCAGCAGCGCCCTGGCGGGGGGGCGGAATGAGCAGTTCTTC
TRBJ1-5 | NA | TRBV4-1 | NA | CASSQDIQGGQPQHF | TGCGCCAGCAGCCAAGATATACAGGGCGGACAGCCCCAGCATTTT
TRBJ2-5 | NA | TRBV2 | few | CASSPGTHQETQYF | TGTGCCAGCAGTCCGGGGACTCATCAAGAGACCCAGTACTTC
TRBJ2-2 | TRBD2 | TRBV7-6 | NA | CASSPGRGVTGELFF | TGTGCCAGCAGCCCGGGGAGGGGAGTCACCGGGGAGCTGTTTTTT